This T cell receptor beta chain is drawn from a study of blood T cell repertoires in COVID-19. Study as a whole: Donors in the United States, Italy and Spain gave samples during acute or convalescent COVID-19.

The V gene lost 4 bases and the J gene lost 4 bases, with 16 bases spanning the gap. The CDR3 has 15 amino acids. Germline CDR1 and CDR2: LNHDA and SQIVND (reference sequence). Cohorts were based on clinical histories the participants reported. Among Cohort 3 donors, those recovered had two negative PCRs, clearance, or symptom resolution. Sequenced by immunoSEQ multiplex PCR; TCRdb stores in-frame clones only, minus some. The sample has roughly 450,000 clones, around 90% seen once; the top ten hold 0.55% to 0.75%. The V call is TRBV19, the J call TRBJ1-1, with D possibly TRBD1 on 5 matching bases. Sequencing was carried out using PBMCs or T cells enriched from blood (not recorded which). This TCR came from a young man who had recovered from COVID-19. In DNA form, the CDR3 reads TGTGCCAGTAGTAGCGGGACGGGCGGCGGCACTGAAGCTTTCTTT. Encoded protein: CASSSGTGGGTEAFF.